This TCR beta chain stems from a study of blood T cell repertoires in COVID-19. Study details: Material from acute and convalescent COVID-19 was sourced from the United States, Italy and Spain.

The V and J ends lost 2 bases and 5 bases, in that order; junction bases with no gene match: 13. The CDR3 runs to 17 residues. CDR1 is MDHEN and CDR2 is SYDVKM in the germline V gene. How the authors handled the data: Nucleated cell counts were estimated from reference gene primer amplification. The data were produced by immunoSEQ multiplex PCR, yet TCRdb's version contains in-frame clones alone and is incomplete. Clone size and V and J calls were adopted from that table, with D and trimming inferred from the DNA. The sample carries some 150,000 clones, roughly 86% recorded once. The receptor comes from a human donor in a cohort sampled during active COVID-19. This chain connects TRBV28 to TRBJ1-2; 8 bases agree with TRBD1. The sample consisted of peripheral blood. CDR3 residues: CASSLSIGQGYLYGYTF. The CDR3 region has the DNA TGTGCCAGCAGTTTAAGCATCGGACAGGGATACTTATATGGCTACACCTTC.